What follows are 22 T cell receptor beta chains derived from one specimen sequenced in a study of shared clonotypes between healthy human individuals. Clones were read by immunoSEQ multiplex PCR, and TCRdb kept only the in-frame ones, dropping some. The sample shows about 92,000 clones, almost 70% of them seen only once. The source material was memory CD8+ T cells sorted from blood. Subset indicated: CD45RO+ cells pooled with CCR7-negative TemRA cells. The receptors originated from a man aged 25-45 years in good health.

A note on this clone: At one boundary the junction diverges from the germline segment, which might be a read error. This chain connects TRBV7-7 to TRBJ2-5; D is ambiguous. CDR3 length: 14 amino acids. CDR1 and CDR2 from the germline V gene are SSHAT and FNYEAQ (reference sequence). CDR3 DNA sequence: TGTGCTAGCAGCTTATTCCAGGCACAAGAGACCCAGTACTTC. It encodes CASSLFQAQETQYF.

The gene calls are TRBV25-1 and TRBJ2-2, with 10 bases matching TRBD2. The CDR3 is 16 amino acids. The germline V gene encodes CDR1 MGHDK and CDR2 SYGVNS. J lost 6 bases, V lost 2 bases, and 6 bases had no gene match. CDR3 DNA: TGTGCCAGCAGTGAACAGGGCCTAGCGGGAGCCGGGGAGCTGTTTTTT. Translated, it gives CASSEQGLAGAGELFF.

In this sample, this clone turned up once. The genes are TRBV9 and TRBJ2-5, with 9 bases that match TRBD1. This CDR3 region has 15 residues. Germline V gene data show CDR1 as SGDLS and CDR2 as YYNGEE. Losses at the gene ends were 4 bases for V and 5 bases for J; bases not matched to a gene: 9. The CDR3 DNA follows: TGTGCCAGCAGCTACCGGGACAGGGTGAAGGAGACCCAGTACTTC. This codes for CASSYRDRVKETQYF.

The chain couples TRBV7-9 to TRBJ1-4, with TRBD1 as a possible D gene (6 bases). Trimming removed 4 bases at V and 7 bases at J, with 19 bases between. CDR3 length: 16 amino acids. Per germline, CDR1 SEHNR and CDR2 FQNEAQ (reference sequence). The CDR3 bases are TGTGCCAGCAGCTCCAATCTGCAGGGGTTAGGTGAAAAACTGTTTTTT. Translated, it gives CASSSNLQGLGEKLFF.

This clone was recorded once. The CDR3, as DNA: TGTGCCAGCAGCCAAGACCAGGCCTCTGGGGCCAACGTCCTGACTTTC. Translation gives CASSQDQASGANVLTF. The V call is TRBV7-2, the J call TRBJ2-6; D remains ambiguous. Germline lookup yields CDR1 SGHTA and CDR2 FQGNSA. V lost 5 bases and J lost 0, with 11 bases in between. The CDR3 consists of 16 residues.

This rearrangement joins TRBV9 to TRBJ2-1; 7 nucleotides agree with TRBD2. V was clipped by 6 bases and J by 7 bases; unmatched bases: 13. CDR3 size: 15 residues. CDR1 and CDR2 from the germline V gene are SGDLS and YYNGEE. CDR3 in DNA: TGTGCCAGCAACTCCGGGACTAACGTCGTTAATGAGCAGTTCTTC. Protein sequence: CASNSGTNVVNEQFF. The complete variable domain, with remaining parts taken from reference TRBV9 and TRBJ2-1, reads DSGVTQTPKHLITATGQRVTLRCSPRSGDLSVYWYQQSLDQGLQFLIQYYNGEERAKGNILERFSAQQFPDLHSELNLSSLELGDSALYFCASNSGTNVVNEQFFGPGTRLTVL.

In its sample, this clone was seen once. This chain connects TRBV27 to TRBJ1-2, with TRBD1 as a possible D gene (5 bases). This CDR3 is built from 14 residues. Germline CDR1 reads MNHEY; CDR2 reads SMNVEV (reference sequence). V was trimmed by 2 bases and J by 6 bases, leaving 13 bases between them. CDR3 nucleotide sequence: TGTGCCAGCAGTTTAAATGGGGCAGGGCATGGCTACACCTTC. Protein sequence: CASSLNGAGHGYTF.

The sample holds a few counts of this clone. CDR3 coding DNA: TGTGCCAGCAGCCAATGGGACTTAGGGTACGAGCAGTACTTC. Translated: CASSQWDLGYEQYF. The chain has TRBV7-2 and TRBJ2-7, with a possible D match to TRBD2 (6 bases). In germline, CDR1 is SGHTA, CDR2 FQGNSA. V shed 5 bases and J shed 4 bases, with 15 bases lying between them. This CDR3 contains 14 residues.

Only one count was recorded for this clone. The chain links TRBV7-3 to TRBJ2-2; TRBD2 matches at 14 bases. V lost 1 base to trimming and J lost 3 bases; unmatched junction nucleotides: 4. Germline values: CDR1 SGHTA, CDR2 FQGTGA. This CDR3 region has 18 residues. The CDR3 DNA sequence: TGTGCCAGCAGCTTAAAGGGACTAGCGGGAGTCGACACCGGGGAGCTGTTTTTT. Encoded protein: CASSLKGLAGVDTGELFF.

This clone was counted at least ten times. The chain carries TRBV6-5 and TRBJ2-3; no clear D. From germline, CDR1 is MNHEY and CDR2 SVGAGI. The CDR3 covers 13 residues. Trimming left V 0 bases short and J 2 bases short, with 3 bases between. CDR3 sequence: CASSYSTTDTQYF. CDR3 bases: TGTGCCAGCAGTTACTCGACCACAGATACGCAGTATTTT.

J is TRBJ2-5 and V is TRBV25-1; 8 bases match TRBD2. J gave up 3 bases and V 6 bases, and 0 bases lay outside the gene matches. The germline V gene encodes CDR1 MGHDK and CDR2 SYGVNS. The CDR3 length is 12 residues. CDR3 DNA sequence: TGTGCCAGCAGGGGACTAGAAGAGACCCAGTACTTC. Its translation is CASRGLEETQYF.

This clone was counted a few times. The same CDR3 also results from other DNA sequences found in this sample. The gene calls are TRBV7-9 and TRBJ2-5; TRBD2 matches at 8 bases. This CDR3 has 15 amino acids. Germline V gives CDR1 SEHNR, CDR2 FQNEAQ (reference sequence). Trimming cost V 6 bases and J 3 bases; bases outside gene matches: 9. Written as DNA, the CDR3 is TGTGCCAGCAGTTTTCCTACTAGCGGAGAAGAGACCCAGTACTTC. Translation: CASSFPTSGEETQYF. The whole variable domain, remainder taken from reference TRBV7-9 and TRBJ2-5, is DTGVSQNPRHKITKRGQNVTFRCDPISEHNRLYWYRQTLGQGPEFLTYFQNEAQLEKSRLLSDRFSAERPKGSFSTLEIQRTEQGDSAMYLCASSFPTSGEETQYFGPGTRLLVL.

This clone appeared many times. The chain recombines TRBV5-4 with TRBJ1-1, with TRBD1 matching over 7 bases. Germline lookup yields CDR1 SGHNT and CDR2 YYREEE (reference sequence). V was clipped by 0 bases and J by 5 bases; unmatched bases: 7. The CDR3 length is 15 residues. CDR3 protein: CASSLVEGAVTEAFF. As DNA, the CDR3 is TGTGCCAGCAGCTTGGTGGAGGGGGCAGTGACTGAAGCTTTCTTT.

The J gene is TRBJ2-5, the V gene TRBV7-2; D gene unclear. Germline loops: CDR1 SGHTA, CDR2 FQGNSA. The CDR3 consists of 14 residues. The ends were cut back, 1 base at V and 3 bases at J, with 9 bases in the middle. For the CDR3, the DNA is TGTGCCAGCAGCTTAGTATTATCGGAAGAGACCCAGTACTTC. Translation: CASSLVLSEETQYF.

The rearrangement uses TRBV2 and TRBJ2-1, with 11 positions matching TRBD2. The CDR3 has 17 amino acids. CDR1 is SNHLY, CDR2 FYNNEI, per germline. V dropped 8 bases and J dropped 0; count of bases not matched to a gene: 9. CDR3 sequence reads: CASLKTSGTSSYNEQFF. Written as DNA, the CDR3 is TGTGCCAGCCTGAAGACTAGCGGGACTAGCTCCTACAATGAGCAGTTCTTC.

This chain links TRBV12-5 with TRBJ2-5; 10 bases line up with TRBD2. The V gene's germline CDR1 is LGHNT and CDR2 FRNRAP. V lost 6 bases and J lost 3; bases outside the gene matches: 7. CDR3 size: 15 residues. CDR3 region: CASGYDLAGEETQYF. The CDR3 DNA reads as TGTGCTAGTGGCTACGATCTAGCGGGAGAAGAGACCCAGTACTTC.

The chain joins TRBV5-4 to TRBJ2-7, with 8 positions matching TRBD2. Trimming at V came to 0 bases and at J to 3 bases, leaving 5 bases not matched to a gene. The CDR3 covers 15 residues. Germline V CDR1 and CDR2: SGHNT, YYREEE (reference sequence). For the CDR3, the DNA is TGTGCCAGCAGCTTGGGGGAGCGGGGGAACTACGAGCAGTACTTC. Protein product: CASSLGERGNYEQYF.

This clone was recorded a few times. The chain uses TRBV25-1 and TRBJ1-2, with D possibly TRBD1 on 5 matching bases. V was pared by 3 bases and J by 3 bases, with 11 bases between. Germline CDR1 MGHDK, CDR2 SYGVNS. CDR3 size: 14 residues. This CDR3 is CASSDVGGDYGYTF. The DNA of the CDR3 is TGTGCCAGCAGTGACGTAGGAGGGGACTATGGCTACACCTTC.

V gene TRBV4-3 combines with J gene TRBJ2-7, with 13 positions matching TRBD2. CDR1 is LGHNA and CDR2 is YSLEER in the germline V gene. This CDR3 is 18 amino acids long. Trimming removed 2 bases from V and 0 bases from J; junction bases left unmatched: 7. The CDR3 DNA reads as TGCGCCAGCAGCCAAACCCCCGGGACTAGCGGGGCCTCCTACGAGCAGTACTTC. It translates to CASSQTPGTSGASYEQYF.

The chain is built from TRBV30 and TRBJ1-1, with 7 bases aligning to TRBD1. CDR3 length: 12 amino acids. Trimming removed 5 bases from V and 8 bases from J; junction bases left unmatched: 8. From germline, CDR1 is GTSNPN and CDR2 SVGIG (reference sequence). The CDR3 sequence is CAWVGQVSEAFF. The CDR3 nucleotides are TGTGCCTGGGTAGGACAGGTATCGGAAGCTTTCTTT.

This chain links TRBV5-5 with TRBJ2-5, with 8 positions matching TRBD2. The CDR3 length is 17 residues. With 1 base clipped from V and 5 bases from J, the junction kept 13 bases outside the gene matches. Germline V gene lookup returns CDR1 SGHKS and CDR2 YYEKEE (reference sequence). The CDR3 loop is CASSLSFYGRVSETQYF. In DNA form, the CDR3 reads TGTGCCAGCAGCTTGAGTTTTTACGGGAGGGTCTCGGAGACCCAGTACTTC.

The V call is TRBV7-2, the J call TRBJ1-5; possible D gene TRBD1, 6 bases. Germline CDR1 SGHTA, CDR2 FQGNSA. The CDR3 is 13 residues long. Trimming stripped 2 bases from V and 6 bases from J, with 8 bases between. This chain's CDR3 is CASSLPGVQPQHF. For the CDR3, the DNA is TGTGCCAGCAGCTTACCAGGGGTTCAGCCCCAGCATTTT.